One sample yielded the 6 T cell receptor beta chains listed below, sequenced in a study of Tregs in tolerant kidney transplant recipients. Here immunoSEQ multiplex PCR was the method, and the copy in TCRdb shows in-frame clones only, minus some. Of under 95,000 clones in the sample, approximately 90% were seen once. This specimen consisted of Tregs from blood, obtained before the transplant. The receptors derive from a human donor who received a combined kidney and bone marrow transplant.

The chain carries TRBV30 and TRBJ2-1; no clear D. CDR3 size: 15 residues. CDR1 and CDR2 (germline): GTSNPN, SVGIG (reference sequence). Trimming took off 0 bases at V and 0 bases at J, with 9 bases between the two ends. For the CDR3, the DNA is TGTGCCTGGAGTGTTGGTCTAGACTCCTACAATGAGCAGTTCTTC. This gives the protein CAWSVGLDSYNEQFF.

This clone was detected only a few times. The CDR3 region has the DNA TGCGCCAGCAGCCCCGGGACTATAATAACAGATACGCAGTATTTT. It specifies CASSPGTIITDTQYF. The V gene is TRBV5-1, the J gene TRBJ2-3; TRBD2 matches 7 bases. The CDR3 runs to 15 residues. Germline CDR1 is SGHRS and CDR2 is YFSETQ. Trimming cost V 4 bases and J 3 bases; bases outside gene matches: 8. The full variable domain, in which reference TRBV5-1 and TRBJ2-3 provide the parts outside the CDR3, is KAGVTQTPRYLIKTRGQQVTLSCSPISGHRSVSWYQQTPGQGLQFLFEYFSETQRNKGNFPGRFSGRQFSNSRSEMNVSTLELGDSALYLCASSPGTIITDTQYFGPGTRLTVL.

CDR3 in DNA: TGTGCCAGCAGCGGGTTGGGCTCTGGGGCCAACGTCCTGACTTTC. Translated, it gives CASSGLGSGANVLTF. The chain links TRBV4-2 to TRBJ2-6, with D unclear. Trimming cost V 5 bases and J 0 bases, with 8 bases left between them. CDR1 and CDR2 (germline): LGHNA, YNFKEQ. CDR3 length: 15 residues.

Written as DNA, the CDR3 is TGTGCCAGCAGCCAAAGGGGACAGGGGGTTGATACGCAGTATTTT. Its protein product is CASSQRGQGVDTQYF. The chain is built from TRBV4-2 and TRBJ2-3; 11 bases fit TRBD1. Germline values: CDR1 LGHNA, CDR2 YNFKEQ. The CDR3 is 15 amino acids. V was pared by 2 bases and J by 6 bases, with 4 bases of the junction left unmatched.

The V gene is TRBV19, the J gene TRBJ2-7, with 10 bases that match TRBD2. The junction had 13 bases not matched to a gene; V was cut back by 10 bases and J by 7 bases. Germline CDR1 reads LNHDA; CDR2 reads SQIVND (reference sequence). The length of the CDR3 is 14 residues. The CDR3 reads CATNPPGAGGEQYF. Here the CDR3 DNA reads TGTGCCACCAATCCGCCGGGAGCGGGAGGGGAGCAGTACTTC.

The chain has TRBV27 and TRBJ2-6, with no clear D. Germline V CDR1 and CDR2: MNHEY, SMNVEV (reference sequence). The CDR3 sequence is 18 residues long. Trimming left V 7 bases short and J 0 bases short, with 19 bases between. CDR3 coding DNA: TGTGCCAGCACTCGTAACGCCGACCCATACTCTGGGGCCAACGTCCTGACTTTC. Translated: CASTRNADPYSGANVLTF. The full variable domain, its missing parts supplied by reference TRBV27 and TRBJ2-6, is EAQVTQNPRYLITVTGKKLTVTCSQNMNHEYMSWYRQDPGLGLRQIYYSMNVEVTDKGDVPEGYKVSRKEKRNFPLILESPSPNQTSLYFCASTRNADPYSGANVLTFGAGSRLTVL.